This TCR beta chain is drawn from a study of cytomegalovirus exposure and HLA in healthy donors. Broader study findings: The classifier was said to identify cytomegalovirus status with high specificity and sensitivity. Accurate predictions that matched the HLA-A and HLA-B alleles of most subjects were reportedly made from TCR beta sequences. Information on immune exposure was restricted to one variable (CMV serostatus).

PCR involved 60 Vbeta and 13 Jbeta primers. The table came from immunoSEQ multiplex PCR; TCRdb's copy has only in-frame clones and leaves some out. The sample contains about 140,000 clones, 73% of which appear only once. It was healthy bone marrow donors who served as donors. This clone was seen a handful of times. Its target is unknown. The sequenced material came from PBMCs. The clonotype originates from a human donor in good health.

CDR3 sequence reads: CASRRQPSSGNTIYF. The CDR3, as DNA: TGTGCCAGCAGGAGACAACCGAGCTCTGGAAACACCATATATTTT. The V gene is TRBV11-2, the J gene TRBJ1-3; D not resolved. V lost 6 bases to trimming and J lost 0 bases, with 12 bases between them. Germline assignment: CDR1 SGHAT and CDR2 FQNNGV. The CDR3 covers 15 residues.